This T cell receptor (beta chain) was sequenced in a study of blood T cell repertoires in COVID-19. Overall study: Researchers got acute and convalescent COVID-19 samples from the United States, Italy and Spain. PBMCs, B-cell-depleted T cells, or T cells were the source of the cDNA or gDNA that made up the material.

The CDR3 length is 14 residues. The ends were cut back, 2 bases at V and 5 bases at J, with 13 bases in the middle. Germline CDR1 reads SGDLS; CDR2 reads YYNGEE. The repertoire was sequenced with immunoSEQ multiplex PCR; TCRdb's copy has only in-frame clones and lacks some. The sample records 190,000 or so clones, about 81% being singletons. The sequencing sample was made of peripheral blood. The clonotype was recovered from an elderly woman with COVID-19, enrolled during active disease. The V and J genes are TRBV9 and TRBJ2-5, with D tentatively TRBD1 (6 bases). The CDR3 DNA follows: TGTGCCAGCAGCGTGGGGCAGGGGCGGGAGACCCAGTACTTC. This codes for CASSVGQGRETQYF.